This is a list of T cell receptor beta chains from one sample in a study of glioma-infiltrating T cells after dendritic cell vaccination. TCRdb's copy holds only in-frame clones and misses some; the assay was immunoSEQ multiplex PCR. Of 93,000 or so clones in the sample, roughly 80% were seen once. The source was blood, collected before dendritic cell vaccination. These receptors originate from a human donor with glioblastoma. CDR3s include the opening cysteine and the closing phenylalanine or tryptophan. The D gene is left open where the match is weak. Clone size is shown for a subset of rows, as once, few, many or a class of expanded clone.

TRBJ1-2 . . TRBV27 TGTGCCAGCAGTTTACGACAGAACTATGGCTACACCTTC CASSLRQNYGYTF
TRBJ2-1 . TRBD2 TRBV7-2 TGTGCCAGCAGCTTCCAAGCTGGCGGGGAGGGGTTCAATGAGCAGTTCTTC CASSFQAGGEGFNEQFF
TRBJ2-1 once . TRBV7-9 TGTGCCAGCAGCTTAGTGGGCAACCCCAATGAGCAGTTCTTC CASSLVGNPNEQFF
TRBJ1-4 . TRBD1 TRBV6-6 TGTGCCAGCAGCCTCAACCGACAGGGAGGTGAAAAACTGTTTTTT CASSLNRQGGEKLFF
TRBJ2-7 medium-sized TRBD2 TRBV7-6 TGTGCCAGCAGCTTAGGAACTAGCGGGGGGTTCAACGAGCAGTACTTC CASSLGTSGGFNEQYF
TRBJ2-7 once TRBD1 TRBV5-1 TGCGCCAGCAGCAGGACAGGGGACGAGCAGTACTTC CASSRTGDEQYF
TRBJ1-1 . TRBD1 TRBV9 TGTGCCAGCAGCGTAATCCGGGACAGACGCAACACTGAAGCTTTCTTT CASSVIRDRRNTEAFF
TRBJ1-3 . . TRBV4-2 TGTGCCAGCAGCCGCCCTGGACACAACTCTGGAAACACCATATATTTT CASSRPGHNSGNTIYF
TRBJ1-2 . . TRBV5-4 TGTGCCAGCAGCCTGGTAAAATATGGCTACACCTTC CASSLVKYGYTF
TRBJ2-7 . TRBD1 TRBV7-8 TGTGCCAGCAGCTTTACCCTCCAGGGGGCCTACGAGCAGTACTTC CASSFTLQGAYEQYF
TRBJ2-1 . TRBD1 TRBV19 TGTGCCAGTAGCCCCGACAGGGAAGTGCTGAATGAGCAGTTCTTC CASSPDREVLNEQFF